This passage covers 27 T cell receptor beta chains from one sample sequenced in a study of cytomegalovirus exposure and HLA in healthy donors. The PCR ran on 60 Vbeta and 13 Jbeta primers. Sequenced by immunoSEQ multiplex PCR; TCRdb stores in-frame clones only, minus some. The data show about 130,000 clones, 75% to 85% seen once. The sample comprised PBMCs. The source of these receptors is a man aged 35-49 years in good health and CMV-seronegative.

In its sample, this clone was seen a few times. The CDR3 bases are TGCGCCAGCAGCTTGCTAGCGGGGACCTCCTACGAGCAGTACTTC. Its translation: CASSLLAGTSYEQYF. V usage is TRBV5-1 and J usage is TRBJ2-7, with 9 bases aligning to TRBD2. V lost 1 base to trimming and J lost 0 bases; unmatched junction nucleotides: 2. Germline V gene data show CDR1 as SGHRS and CDR2 as YFSETQ. CDR3 length: 15 residues.

This CDR3 reads CASSVNQGTFSGNTIYF. The CDR3 nucleotides are TGTGCCAGCAGCGTAAATCAGGGAACCTTTTCTGGAAACACCATATATTTT. The chain links TRBV9 to TRBJ1-3, with D perhaps matching TRBD1 (5 bases). The germline V gene encodes CDR1 SGDLS and CDR2 YYNGEE. Trimming removed 1 base from V and 1 base from J, with 15 bases in between. This CDR3 spans 17 amino acids.

The genes are TRBV5-1 and TRBJ1-1; D call uncertain. The CDR3 is 13 residues long. Looked up from germline, CDR1 is SGHRS and CDR2 is YFSETQ. V shed 3 bases and J shed 0 bases, with 6 bases lying between them. As DNA, the CDR3 is TGCGCCAGCAGCTCACAGATGAACACTGAAGCTTTCTTT. Translated: CASSSQMNTEAFF.

The chain joins TRBV28 to TRBJ1-1, with 9 positions matching TRBD1. The CDR3 sequence is 15 residues long. V lost 5 bases and J lost 4; bases outside the gene matches: 8. Germline V gene sequence: CDR1 MDHEN, CDR2 SYDVKM. Here the CDR3 reads CASSPPDRGSTEAFF. CDR3 nucleotides: TGTGCCAGCAGTCCCCCAGACAGGGGGAGCACTGAAGCTTTCTTT.

The chain is built from TRBV27 and TRBJ1-1; perhaps TRBD1 as D (5 bases). Germline CDR1 is MNHEY and CDR2 is SMNVEV (reference sequence). Between the trimmed V and J ends, which lost 4 bases and 5 bases, there was a span of 11 bases. The CDR3 has 13 amino acids. The chain's CDR3 is CASSWPGVTEAFF. Written as DNA, the CDR3 is TGTGCCAGCAGTTGGCCGGGGGTGACTGAAGCTTTCTTT.

V and J are TRBV23-1 and TRBJ2-7, with 15 positions matching TRBD2. TRBV23-1 is classed as an ORF, of uncertain function. V shed 3 bases, J shed 0 bases, and the junction held 6 bases outside the gene matches. The CDR3 has 18 residues. The CDR3 reads CASSHPGTSGRSSYEQYF. Here the CDR3 DNA reads TGCGCCAGCAGTCATCCCGGGACTAGCGGGAGGAGCTCCTACGAGCAGTACTTC.

This rearrangement joins TRBV6-6 to TRBJ2-3, with D unresolved. From germline, CDR1 is MNHNY and CDR2 SVGAGI (reference sequence). This CDR3 region has 16 residues. V was shortened by 2 bases and J by 6 bases, with 18 bases between the two germline ends. The CDR3 region has the DNA TGTGCCAGCAGTTACGCCCCACCTCCACTCAGGGATACGCAGTATTTT. The encoded protein is CASSYAPPPLRDTQYF.

The chain employs TRBV2 and TRBJ2-3; 9 positions agree with TRBD1. The length of the CDR3 is 15 residues. Unmatched junction bases numbered 4, after V lost 5 bases and J lost 1 base. Germline V CDR1 and CDR2: SNHLY, FYNNEI. Here the CDR3 reads CASSPRTGGTDTQYF. For the CDR3, the DNA is TGTGCCAGCAGTCCTCGGACAGGGGGCACAGATACGCAGTATTTT. Combining the CDR3 with reference TRBV2 and TRBJ2-3 gives the whole variable domain EPEVTQTPSHQVTQMGQEVILRCVPISNHLYFYWYRQILGQKVEFLVSFYNNEISEKSEIFDDQFSVERPDGSNFTLKIRSTKLEDSAMYFCASSPRTGGTDTQYFGPGTRLTVL.

The chain employs TRBV5-4 and TRBJ2-2; the match to TRBD1 covers 8 bases. Germline CDR1 is SGHNT and CDR2 is YYREEE (reference sequence). With 1 base clipped from V and 7 bases from J, the junction kept 6 bases outside the gene matches. The CDR3 runs to 15 residues. The CDR3 DNA sequence: TGTGCCAGCAGCTTGCCCAGGGGGCAGGGCGGGGAGCTGTTTTTT. This gives the protein CASSLPRGQGGELFF. Full variable domain (missing parts from reference TRBV5-4 and TRBJ2-2): ETGVTQSPTHLIKTRGQQVTLRCSSQSGHNTVSWYQQALGQGPQFIFQYYREEENGRGNFPPRFSGLQFPNYSSELNVNALELDDSALYLCASSLPRGQGGELFFGEGSRLTVL.

The V and J genes are TRBV28 and TRBJ1-6; 9 nucleotides align to TRBD1. The CDR3 totals 14 residues. Per germline, CDR1 MDHEN and CDR2 SYDVKM. After removal of 5 bases from V and 7 bases from J, the junction contained 3 bases not matched to a gene. The CDR3 loop reads CASSQGTGNSPLHF. The CDR3 bases are TGTGCCAGCAGTCAGGGGACAGGGAATTCACCCCTCCACTTT.

This rearrangement joins TRBV27 to TRBJ1-2, with a tentative D call TRBD1 (5 bases). CDR3 length: 17 residues. The germline CDR1 and CDR2 sequences are MNHEY and SMNVEV (reference sequence). Deletions cut 0 bases from V and 4 bases from J, with 18 bases between. CDR3: CASSLSPGRAAVYGYTF. The CDR3 DNA is TGTGCCAGCAGTTTATCCCCCGGCAGGGCAGCCGTCTATGGCTACACCTTC.

The genes are TRBV6-1 and TRBJ2-3; D possibly corresponds to TRBD1 (6 bases). The CDR3 totals 15 residues. With 4 bases removed from V and 2 bases from J, the gap between germline ends came to 13 bases. Germline loops: CDR1 MNHNS, CDR2 SASEGT. CDR3 residues: CASSVGGLLTDTQYF. The DNA of the CDR3 is TGTGCCAGCAGTGTTGGGGGCCTACTCACAGATACGCAGTATTTT.

This sequence joins TRBV7-8 and TRBJ1-1; maybe TRBD1 (5 bases). The CDR3 runs 13 residues. Germline V lookup: CDR1 SGHVS, CDR2 FQNEAQ. The V and J ends lost 2 bases and 8 bases respectively, with 12 bases between them. In DNA, the CDR3 is TGTGCCAGCAGCTTATTCCGGGGGGGAGAAGCTTTCTTT. Amino acid sequence: CASSLFRGGEAFF.

The V gene is TRBV5-1, the J gene TRBJ1-1, with 10 positions matching TRBD1. V shed 0 bases, J shed 0 bases, and the junction held 11 bases outside the gene matches. CDR3 length: 19 residues. Germline assignment: CDR1 SGHRS and CDR2 YFSETQ. The CDR3 nucleotides read TGCGCCAGCAGCTTGGTTCCGGAGGACAGGGGGAGGGTGAACACTGAAGCTTTCTTT. Protein sequence: CASSLVPEDRGRVNTEAFF. The full variable domain, with the rest looked up from reference TRBV5-1 and TRBJ1-1, is KAGVTQTPRYLIKTRGQQVTLSCSPISGHRSVSWYQQTPGQGLQFLFEYFSETQRNKGNFPGRFSGRQFSNSRSEMNVSTLELGDSALYLCASSLVPEDRGRVNTEAFFGQGTRLTVV.

The gene calls are TRBV5-1 and TRBJ2-7; 9 bases align to TRBD1. Trimming at V came to 4 bases and at J to 2 bases, leaving 13 bases not matched to a gene. Germline assignment: CDR1 SGHRS and CDR2 YFSETQ. The CDR3 extends over 17 amino acids. This CDR3 is CASSQGQGLINPYEQYF. The CDR3 nucleotides read TGCGCCAGCAGCCAGGGACAGGGTCTAATTAACCCCTACGAGCAGTACTTC.

The chain carries TRBV18 and TRBJ2-7; TRBD2 might be the D (5 bases). Germline-derived CDR1 and CDR2 are KGHSH and LQKENI. This CDR3 is 15 amino acids long. V was cut by 3 bases and J by 0 bases, with 12 bases left in between. CDR3 nucleotide sequence: TGTGCCAGCTCACCCTCACCGGGGAGCTCCTACGAGCAGTACTTC. It yields the protein CASSPSPGSSYEQYF.

The chain has TRBV5-1 and TRBJ2-5; D call uncertain. Trimming stripped 0 bases from V and 2 bases from J, with 11 bases between. CDR1 is SGHRS and CDR2 is YFSETQ in the germline V gene. The CDR3 totals 15 residues. This CDR3 is CASSLARPKQETQYF. The DNA for the CDR3 is TGCGCCAGCAGCTTGGCCAGGCCAAAACAAGAGACCCAGTACTTC.

The rearrangement joins TRBV29-1 to TRBJ2-5, with D tentatively TRBD1 (8 bases). CDR1 and CDR2 from the germline V gene are SQVTM and ANQGSEA. The CDR3 length is 13 residues. Between the trimmed V and J ends, which lost 6 bases and 1 base, there was a span of 12 bases. The CDR3 reads CSVAGQAQETQYF. CDR3 DNA sequence: TGCAGCGTAGCGGGACAGGCCCAAGAGACCCAGTACTTC.

There are a few counts of this clone. The V and J genes are TRBV10-2 and TRBJ2-7; 8 bases match TRBD1. There are 15 residues in the CDR3. CDR1 WSHSY and CDR2 SAAADI come from the germline V gene. Trimming cost V 2 bases and J 3 bases; bases outside gene matches: 6. The CDR3: CASSELGQGGYEQYF. The CDR3, as DNA: TGCGCCAGCAGTGAGCTTGGACAGGGTGGCTACGAGCAGTACTTC.

The chain recombines TRBV7-3 with TRBJ1-1; 8 positions agree with TRBD1. The trim removed 0 bases at V and 4 bases at J, leaving 4 bases unmatched. CDR1 and CDR2 (germline): SGHTA, FQGTGA. There are 15 residues in the CDR3. The CDR3 region is CASSLTGQGTTEAFF. In DNA, the CDR3 is TGTGCCAGCAGCTTAACCGGACAGGGAACCACTGAAGCTTTCTTT.

The sample holds a few counts of this clone. V is TRBV27 and J is TRBJ1-3; D is possibly TRBD1 (6 bases). The CDR3 contains 15 residues. Germline V gene data show CDR1 as MNHEY and CDR2 as SMNVEV (reference sequence). Deletions cut 5 bases from V and 2 bases from J, with 13 bases between. The CDR3 DNA reads as TGTGCCAGCAGTCCCAGGGGAAGGACTGGAAACACCATATATTTT. This codes for CASSPRGRTGNTIYF.

The chain recombines TRBV18 with TRBJ2-4; TRBD1 agrees at 8 bases. Germline loops: CDR1 KGHSH, CDR2 LQKENI. The CDR3 covers 14 residues. V gave up 4 bases and J gave up 15 bases; unmatched junction bases: 14. The CDR3 protein is CASSRTRQGSAPYF. The DNA of the CDR3 is TGTGCCAGCTCACGAACGAGACAGGGGAGCGCCCCGTACTTC.

This clone was seen only a few times. V and J are TRBV9 and TRBJ2-2, with 10 bases aligning to TRBD2. Germline assignment: CDR1 SGDLS and CDR2 YYNGEE. V shed 0 bases, J shed 4 bases, and the junction held 3 bases outside the gene matches. The CDR3 sequence is 16 residues long. The CDR3 DNA sequence: TGTGCCAGCAGCGTAGAACTAGCGGGACCCACCGGGGAGCTGTTTTTT. Amino acid sequence: CASSVELAGPTGELFF.

The chain uses TRBV2 and TRBJ1-1; unclear D gene. V was cut by 3 bases and J by 3 bases, with 8 bases left in between. Germline V gives CDR1 SNHLY, CDR2 FYNNEI. The CDR3 is 13 residues long. CDR3 in DNA: TGTGCCAGCAGTGAGATCCGGGACACTGAAGCTTTCTTT. Translated, it gives CASSEIRDTEAFF.

The chain links TRBV6-1 to TRBJ2-5; perhaps TRBD1 as D (7 bases). This CDR3 has 14 residues. Germline V gives CDR1 MNHNS, CDR2 SASEGT. With 4 bases removed from V and 5 bases from J, the gap between germline ends came to 14 bases. CDR3: CASSGTGAGETQYF. Written as DNA, the CDR3 is TGTGCCAGCAGTGGAACAGGGGCGGGGGAGACCCAGTACTTC.

The chain joins TRBV14 to TRBJ2-5, with 8 bases fitting TRBD2. The length of the CDR3 is 16 residues. Germline lookup yields CDR1 SGHDN and CDR2 FVKESK. V dropped 3 bases and J dropped 4; count of bases not matched to a gene: 10. The chain's CDR3 is CASSHGPGLGRETQYF. The DNA for the CDR3 is TGTGCCAGCAGCCATGGACCGGGACTAGGACGAGAGACCCAGTACTTC.

The chain has TRBV27 and TRBJ2-5; TRBD1 matches 8 bases. The V and J ends lost 6 bases and 4 bases, in that order; junction bases with no gene match: 10. CDR3 size: 15 residues. Germline-derived CDR1 and CDR2 are MNHEY and SMNVEV (reference sequence). The DNA of the CDR3 is TGTGCCAGCAGCCCCGACAGGGGCGGCGGAGAGACCCAGTACTTC. As protein: CASSPDRGGGETQYF.